These 32 T cell receptor beta chains were all obtained from the same sample, sequenced in a study of T-cell reconstitution after alpha-beta-depleted transplantation in children. Preparing the TCRbeta library involved the use of unique molecular identifiers. TCRdb called the PCR reads again in MiXCR, with one record for every CDR3 protein. The sample lists under 850,000 distinct CDR3 sequences, roughly 14% occurring once. Sequences were derived from PBMCs, sampled before TCRalphabeta/CD19-depleted stem cell transplant. All receptors derive from a girl aged 2-15 years with congenital amegakaryocytic thrombocytopenia, due to receive a stem cell transplant.

This clonotype was found many times. The chain uses TRBV20-1 and TRBJ2-3; TRBD2 matches at 9 bases. J was trimmed by 4 bases and V by 1 base; bases with no gene match: 3. CDR3 length equals 14 residues. Germline assignment: CDR1 DFQATT and CDR2 SNEGSKA (reference sequence). As DNA, the CDR3 is TGCAGTGCTAGAGCCCTAGCGGGATCAGATACGCAGTATTTT. Protein sequence: CSARALAGSDTQYF.

This clonotype was detected ten times or more. V is TRBV4-1 and J is TRBJ2-3; no reliable D call. CDR1 is MGHRA, CDR2 YSYEKL, per germline. V was pared by 1 base and J by 0 bases, with 8 bases between. CDR3 length: 15 residues. CDR3 coding DNA: TGCGCCAGCAGCCAAGGCTACTCTAGCACAGATACGCAGTATTTT. This gives the protein CASSQGYSSTDTQYF.

V is TRBV14 and J is TRBJ1-5; no definite D call. CDR1 SGHDN and CDR2 FVKESK come from the germline V gene. V was shortened by 3 bases and J by 6 bases, with 18 bases between the two germline ends. This CDR3 is 16 amino acids long. As DNA, the CDR3 is TGTGCCAGCAGCCATTTAGAAATGGGGTTCCCTCAGCCCCAGCATTTT. Amino acids: CASSHLEMGFPQPQHF.

This chain connects TRBV7-6 to TRBJ1-2, with D hard to call. Per germline, CDR1 SGHVS and CDR2 FNYEAQ. Trimming removed 6 bases at V and 4 bases at J, with 12 bases between. The CDR3 runs to 13 residues. CDR3 sequence: CASSLSRFYGYTF. The CDR3 region has the DNA TGTGCCAGCAGTCTATCTAGGTTCTATGGCTACACCTTC.

This clonotype was seen more than once but under ten times. The chain combines TRBV7-3 with TRBJ2-1, with D tentatively TRBD2 (6 bases). The CDR3 has 17 amino acids. The V end was cut by 4 bases, the J end by 4 bases, with 20 bases between. Germline V CDR1 and CDR2: SGHTA, FQGTGA. This CDR3 reads CASSSAPIAESYNEQFF. Here the CDR3 DNA reads TGTGCCAGCAGCTCCGCCCCCATAGCGGAGTCGTACAATGAGCAGTTCTTC. Based on the CDR3 plus reference TRBV7-3 and TRBJ2-1, the full variable domain is GAGVSQTPSNKVTEKGKYVELRCDPISGHTALYWYRQSLGQGPEFLIYFQGTGAADDSGLPNDRFFAVRPEGSVSTLKIQRTERGDSAVYLCASSSAPIAESYNEQFFGPGTRLTVL.

In its sample, this clonotype was seen many times. The rearrangement uses TRBV29-1 and TRBJ2-3, with 7 bases identical to TRBD2. The CDR3 runs to 13 residues. From germline, CDR1 is SQVTM and CDR2 ANQGSEA. J was trimmed by 2 bases and V by 4 bases; bases with no gene match: 3. This CDR3 reads CSVVGRLTDTQYF. The CDR3 coding sequence is TGCAGCGTTGTCGGGAGGCTCACAGATACGCAGTATTTT.

The V call is TRBV27, the J call TRBJ1-6; D ambiguous. The CDR3 spans 12 residues. With 6 bases removed from V and 11 bases from J, the gap between germline ends came to 11 bases. The germline V gene encodes CDR1 MNHEY and CDR2 SMNVEV (reference sequence). CDR3 amino acids: CASSFPGAPLHF. CDR3 in DNA: TGTGCCAGCAGCTTCCCCGGGGCACCCCTCCACTTT.

The V and J genes are TRBV4-1 and TRBJ2-1; TRBD2 might be the D (6 bases). Trimming removed 2 bases at V and 4 bases at J, with 9 bases between. The CDR3 spans 14 residues. Germline assignment: CDR1 MGHRA and CDR2 YSYEKL. The CDR3 loop is CASSQLLAYNEQFF. In DNA form, the CDR3 reads TGCGCCAGCAGCCAATTGCTAGCGTACAATGAGCAGTTCTTC.

This clonotype has at least ten counts. The chain joins TRBV5-1 to TRBJ2-2; D assignment may be TRBD1 or TRBD2 (5 bases each). This CDR3 region has 16 residues. CDR1 and CDR2 (germline): SGHRS, YFSETQ. The ends were cut back, 2 bases at V and 2 bases at J, with 13 bases in the middle. CDR3: CASSLGRDGNTGELFF. In DNA form, the CDR3 reads TGCGCCAGCAGCTTAGGCCGGGACGGTAACACCGGGGAGCTGTTTTTT.

For this clonotype: This may arise from a read error, as a much more abundant clone is one base away. This chain links TRBV12-3 or TRBV12-4 with TRBJ2-1, with 10 bases identical to TRBD2. The CDR3 loop spans 14 amino acids. V shed 11 bases, J shed 7 bases, and the junction held 11 bases outside the gene matches. The CDR3 loop is CAGQRAGGLNEQFF. DNA of the CDR3: TGTGCCGGACAACGAGCGGGAGGGCTTAATGAGCAGTTCTTC.

The CDR3 DNA is TGCGCCAGCAGCTTGGCCCCGGGGAGCGAGCAGTACTTC. It yields the protein CASSLAPGSEQYF. J is TRBJ2-7 and V is TRBV5-1; possible D gene TRBD2, 5 bases. V lost 0 bases and J 6 bases, leaving 10 bases between the germline ends. This CDR3 region has 13 residues. Germline CDR1 and CDR2: SGHRS and YFSETQ.

The chain joins TRBV9 to TRBJ2-1; D uncertain. V was pared by 3 bases and J by 4 bases, with 14 bases between. Germline V lookup: CDR1 SGDLS, CDR2 YYNGEE. The CDR3 has 15 amino acids. This CDR3 reads CASSAYQAPYNEQFF. For the CDR3, the DNA is TGTGCCAGCAGCGCCTACCAAGCGCCTTACAATGAGCAGTTCTTC. Complete variable domain (other parts from reference TRBV9 and TRBJ2-1): DSGVTQTPKHLITATGQRVTLRCSPRSGDLSVYWYQQSLDQGLQFLIQYYNGEERAKGNILERFSAQQFPDLHSELNLSSLELGDSALYFCASSAYQAPYNEQFFGPGTRLTVL.

This clonotype has a count of ten or more. One junction end disagrees with the germline gene, perhaps due to a read error. The genes are TRBV2 and TRBJ1-2; D perhaps matches TRBD1 (5 bases). Germline V gene sequence: CDR1 SNHLY, CDR2 FYNNEI. The CDR3 consists of 11 residues. CDR3 sequence: CASSEGYGYTF. CDR3 bases: TGCGCCAGCAGCGAGGGGTACGGCTACACCTTC.

In its sample, this clonotype was seen many times. The rearrangement uses TRBV20-1 and TRBJ2-2; no reliable D call. V shed 2 bases and J shed 0 bases, with 13 bases lying between them. The germline CDR1 and CDR2 sequences are DFQATT and SNEGSKA (reference sequence). The CDR3 is 16 residues long. CDR3 nucleotides: TGCAGTGCTAGACTCAGAGGTTTTACGAACACCGGGGAGCTGTTTTTT. Translation gives CSARLRGFTNTGELFF.

Remarks on this clonotype: The junction departs from germline at one end; a sequencing error may be responsible. This chain uses TRBV7-6 with TRBJ2-1; TRBD2 agrees at 8 bases. Germline V CDR1 and CDR2: SGHVS, FNYEAQ. This CDR3 is built from 20 residues. The CDR3 reads CASSLGLGREGRSSYNDQFF. DNA for the CDR3: TGTGCCAGCAGCTTAGGATTAGGCCGGGAGGGGAGGAGCTCCTACAATGACCAGTTCTTC.

This clonotype occurred a few times. This chain uses TRBV7-9 with TRBJ2-1; TRBD2 matches 12 bases. The CDR3 totals 15 residues. Germline values: CDR1 SEHNR, CDR2 FQNEAQ (reference sequence). V lost 2 bases, J lost 9 bases, and 5 bases stayed unmatched. CDR3: CASSLWTSGTGEQFF. The CDR3 region has the DNA TGTGCCAGCAGCTTATGGACTAGCGGGACGGGTGAGCAGTTCTTC.

This clonotype was counted at least ten times. The genes are TRBV4-1 and TRBJ2-5; no definite D call. Between the trimmed V and J ends, which lost 2 bases and 5 bases, there was a span of 9 bases. This CDR3 has 13 residues. Germline V CDR1 and CDR2: MGHRA, YSYEKL. This CDR3 is CASSQIQSETQYF. In nucleotides, the CDR3 is TGCGCCAGCAGCCAAATCCAATCTGAGACCCAGTACTTC.

This clonotype was counted ten times or more. CDR3 nucleotides: TGCGCCAGCAGCTCGGACACAGCGAACACTGAAGCTTTCTTT. Translated: CASSSDTANTEAFF. The chain joins TRBV5-1 to TRBJ1-1; D may be TRBD1 (5 bases). Germline CDR1 and CDR2: SGHRS and YFSETQ. The CDR3 is 14 amino acids. V lost 3 bases, J lost 1 base, and 10 bases lay in between.

This clonotype has more than one count but fewer than ten. The J gene is TRBJ2-6, the V gene TRBV7-2; possibly TRBD1 for D (5 bases). The germline V gene has CDR1 SGHTA and CDR2 FQGNSA. Trimming shortened V by 5 bases and J by 2 bases, and 10 bases separated the two germline ends. This CDR3 has 15 amino acids. CDR3 sequence: CASSIGVAGANVLTF. The CDR3 nucleotides read TGTGCCAGCAGCATAGGGGTTGCTGGGGCCAACGTCCTGACTTTC. The variable domain in full, with the rest retrieved from reference TRBV7-2 and TRBJ2-6, is GAGVSQSPSNKVTEKGKDVELRCDPISGHTALYWYRQSLGQGLEFLIYFQGNSAPDKSGLPSDRFSAERTGGSVSTLTIQRTQQEDSAVYLCASSIGVAGANVLTFGAGSRLTVL.

Written as DNA, the CDR3 is TGTGCCAGCAGCTTTAGTCCCGGGACTAGCACCGAGCAGTACTTC. Translating gives CASSFSPGTSTEQYF. V usage is TRBV7-9 and J usage is TRBJ2-7; 9 nucleotides line up with TRBD2. Per germline, CDR1 SEHNR and CDR2 FQNEAQ (reference sequence). V dropped 3 bases and J dropped 6; count of bases not matched to a gene: 9. This CDR3 has 15 amino acids.

This chain links TRBV10-3 with TRBJ1-4, with D unresolved. Germline values: CDR1 ENHRY, CDR2 SYGVKD. There are 16 residues in the CDR3. The V and J ends lost 0 bases and 0 bases respectively, with 8 bases between them. For the CDR3, the DNA is TGTGCCATCAGTGAGTCCCCAACCACAACTAATGAAAAACTGTTTTTT. As protein: CAISESPTTTNEKLFF.

Many counts were recorded for this clonotype. This rearrangement joins TRBV2 to TRBJ2-1; D not resolved. Germline CDR1 reads SNHLY; CDR2 reads FYNNEI. There are 15 residues in the CDR3. V was trimmed by 7 bases and J by 2 bases, leaving 15 bases between them. In DNA, the CDR3 is TGTGCCAGCACCCTGCTAAACCCCCCCTACAATGAGCAGTTCTTC. It translates to CASTLLNPPYNEQFF.

This clonotype was counted many times. The chain joins TRBV6-1 to TRBJ2-7, with TRBD1 identical over 8 bases. The CDR3 consists of 14 residues. The V and J ends lost 5 bases and 5 bases, in that order; junction bases with no gene match: 8. The V gene's germline CDR1 is MNHNS and CDR2 SASEGT. CDR3 sequence reads: CASSMTGEWNEQYF. In DNA form, the CDR3 reads TGTGCCAGCAGTATGACAGGGGAGTGGAACGAGCAGTACTTC.

V usage is TRBV6-1 and J usage is TRBJ2-5; maybe TRBD2 (5 bases). Germline-derived CDR1 and CDR2 are MNHNS and SASEGT. V dropped 6 bases and J dropped 4 bases, with 18 bases sitting between them. This CDR3 is 15 amino acids long. CDR3 region: CASRRFGEFRETQYF. CDR3 bases: TGTGCCAGCAGGCGGTTCGGGGAGTTTAGAGAGACCCAGTACTTC.

V usage is TRBV6-1 and J usage is TRBJ1-6; possibly TRBD1 for D (6 bases). V dropped 6 bases and J dropped 7 bases, with 13 bases sitting between them. The germline V gene encodes CDR1 MNHNS and CDR2 SASEGT. The CDR3 has 14 residues. The CDR3 spells CASSSTGRNSPLHF. The CDR3 bases are TGTGCCAGCAGCTCAACAGGGCGGAATTCACCCCTCCACTTT.

In its sample, this clonotype was seen many times. V gene TRBV5-5 combines with J gene TRBJ2-1; tentatively, D is TRBD2 (5 bases). The CDR3 is 14 residues long. Germline CDR1 and CDR2: SGHKS and YYEKEE (reference sequence). V lost 2 bases, J lost 2 bases, and 8 bases lay in between. The DNA for the CDR3 is TGTGCCAGCAGCTTCCGGGAAGCCTACAATGAGCAGTTCTTC. Translation gives CASSFREAYNEQFF.

Details on this clonotype: A much larger clone lies a single base off, so this may be a read error. CDR3 in DNA: TGTGCCAGCAGTTTTCCTGAAACCTTCAGCGGCCCCACAGAGACGCAGTATTTT. This sequence encodes CASSFPETFSGPTETQYF. The chain joins TRBV28 to TRBJ2-3; D is perhaps TRBD2 (5 bases). Germline values: CDR1 MDHEN, CDR2 SYDVKM. The CDR3 is 18 residues long.

Worth noting for this clonotype: Just one base apart from a much larger clone, this may be a read error. The CDR3 ends on some other residue instead of the conserved phenylalanine or tryptophan, so this is likely a read error. The chain joins TRBV27 to TRBJ2-7; 9 nucleotides align to TRBD2. The CDR3 extends over 13 amino acids. CDR1 is MNHEY, CDR2 SMNVEV, per germline (reference sequence). With 6 bases clipped from V and 0 bases from J, the junction kept 0 bases outside the gene matches. Here the CDR3 DNA reads TGTGCCAGCAGACTAGCGGGCTCCTACGAGCAGTACCTC. Protein: CASRLAGSYEQYL.

The CDR3 reads CSARIAGANTGELFF. In nucleotides, the CDR3 is TGCAGTGCTAGAATAGCGGGGGCGAACACCGGGGAGCTGTTTTTT. The chain couples TRBV20-1 to TRBJ2-2; 9 bases match TRBD2. CDR1 and CDR2 (germline): DFQATT, SNEGSKA (reference sequence). V lost 2 bases and J lost 0; bases outside the gene matches: 1. The CDR3 covers 15 residues.

This clonotype was detected a few times. The J gene is TRBJ2-2, the V gene TRBV28; perhaps TRBD2 as D (6 bases). Germline V gives CDR1 MDHEN, CDR2 SYDVKM. The V end was cut by 5 bases, the J end by 3 bases, with 16 bases between. The CDR3 is 16 residues long. The CDR3 loop reads CASSSDVRDYTGELFF. The CDR3 DNA reads as TGTGCCAGCAGTAGTGATGTTAGGGACTACACCGGGGAGCTGTTTTTT.

This clonotype was observed a few times. The J gene is TRBJ2-3, the V gene TRBV6-4; a weak D match, TRBD2 (5 bases). Trimming removed 4 bases at V and 0 bases at J, with 11 bases between. The CDR3 is 15 amino acids. In germline, CDR1 is MRHNA, CDR2 SNTAGT. The CDR3 sequence: CASSAIPGSTDTQYF. The CDR3 DNA reads as TGTGCCAGCAGTGCCATTCCGGGAAGCACAGATACGCAGTATTTT.

This clonotype was seen ten or more times. The genes are TRBV29-1 and TRBJ2-1, with 7 bases matching TRBD2. Looked up from germline, CDR1 is SQVTM and CDR2 is ANQGSEA. This CDR3 is built from 15 residues. J lost 4 bases, V lost 4 bases, and 10 bases had no gene match. In DNA form, the CDR3 reads TGCAGCGTTGTCAGGGACTACCCCTTTTACAATGAGCAGTTCTTC. Translated, it gives CSVVRDYPFYNEQFF.